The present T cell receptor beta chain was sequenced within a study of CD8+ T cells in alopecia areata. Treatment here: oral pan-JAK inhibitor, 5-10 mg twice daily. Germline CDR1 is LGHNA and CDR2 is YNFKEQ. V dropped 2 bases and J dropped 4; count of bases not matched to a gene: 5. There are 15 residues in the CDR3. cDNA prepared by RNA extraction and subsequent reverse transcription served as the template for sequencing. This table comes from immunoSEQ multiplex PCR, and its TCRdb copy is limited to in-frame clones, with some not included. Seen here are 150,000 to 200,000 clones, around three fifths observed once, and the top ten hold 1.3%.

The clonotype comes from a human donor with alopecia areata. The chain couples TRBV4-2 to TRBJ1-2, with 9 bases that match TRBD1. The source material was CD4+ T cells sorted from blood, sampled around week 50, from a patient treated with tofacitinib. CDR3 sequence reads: CASSQLQGALYGYTF. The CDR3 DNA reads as TGTGCCAGCAGCCAATTACAGGGGGCTCTCTATGGCTACACCTTC.